This TCR beta chain was recovered during a study of response to subunit inactivated influenza vaccine. Study-wide results and caveats: Seasonal influenza vaccination, on each occasion, was suggested by the authors to recruit few new T cells.

To note about this clonotype: The antigen is unknown.

TCRdb called the RT-PCR reads again in MiXCR, with one record for every CDR3 protein. The top ten clones hold around 7% of a sample with around 710,000 distinct CDR3 sequences, over 11% of them seen once. The clonotype was recovered from a man aged 50 or older who received an inactivated influenza vaccine. Source: PBMCs from blood, taken roughly 2 weeks before vaccination.

The DNA of the CDR3 is TGTGCCATGGGCCTTGGACCCACAGATACGCAGTATTTT. Translating gives CAMGLGPTDTQYF. The chain combines TRBV5-5 with TRBJ2-3; D remains ambiguous. The CDR3 runs 13 residues. Trimming took off 9 bases at V and 2 bases at J, with 13 bases between the two ends. The germline CDR1 and CDR2 sequences are SGHKS and YYEKEE (reference sequence).